A selection of T cell receptor beta chains follows, all from one sample in a study of T cell responses to AZD1222 COVID-19 vaccine. Produced via immunoSEQ multiplex PCR; TCRdb's table is partial and in-frame only. Of 150,000 to 200,000 clones listed, more than 85% are singletons. Source: peripheral blood, taken on day 0 of AZD1222 vaccination. The source is an adult in good health. The CDR3 runs from the conserved cysteine through the conserved F or W. Each record gives: clone size, V gene, J gene, D gene, CDR3 length, CDR3 DNA, CDR3 protein. The D gene is left open where the match is weak. The size entry is marked missing in some rows and otherwise reads once, few, many or a size class.

clone size: .
V gene: TRBV6-6
J gene: TRBJ1-6
D gene: TRBD1
CDR3 length: 14
CDR3 DNA: TGTGCCAGCAGACTCGACAGGGGGCAGACACCCCTCCACTTT
CDR3 protein: CASRLDRGQTPLHF

clone size: once
V gene: TRBV7-6
J gene: TRBJ1-3
D gene: .
CDR3 length: 13
CDR3 DNA: TGTGCCAGCAGCTCTGGATCTGGAAACACCATATATTTT
CDR3 protein: CASSSGSGNTIYF

clone size: .
V gene: TRBV5-8
J gene: TRBJ2-1
D gene: TRBD2
CDR3 length: 16
CDR3 DNA: TGTGCCAGCAGCTTGGGGCTAGCGGGGATCTACAATGAGCAGTTCTTC
CDR3 protein: CASSLGLAGIYNEQFF

clone size: .
V gene: TRBV18
J gene: TRBJ1-1
D gene: .
CDR3 length: 16
CDR3 DNA: TGTGCCAGCTCACTTCCGGACTCTCGGGGGCTCACTGAAGCTTTCTTT
CDR3 protein: CASSLPDSRGLTEAFF

clone size: .
V gene: TRBV5-1
J gene: TRBJ2-3
D gene: .
CDR3 length: 14
CDR3 DNA: TGCGCCAGCAGCTTGGTGGCCGGCACAGATACGCAGTATTTT
CDR3 protein: CASSLVAGTDTQYF

clone size: .
V gene: TRBV29-1
J gene: TRBJ1-1
D gene: .
CDR3 length: 12
CDR3 DNA: TGCAGCGTTGTCCCGGGAAACACTGAAGCTTTCTTT
CDR3 protein: CSVVPGNTEAFF

clone size: .
V gene: TRBV6-5
J gene: TRBJ2-1
D gene: .
CDR3 length: 12
CDR3 DNA: TGTGCCAGCAGTTACAAGGGGAATGAGCAGTTCTTC
CDR3 protein: CASSYKGNEQFF

clone size: .
V gene: TRBV9
J gene: TRBJ1-1
D gene: .
CDR3 length: 15
CDR3 DNA: TGTGCCAGCAGCGTAGCAGAGGGAAGGGGCACTGAAGCTTTCTTT
CDR3 protein: CASSVAEGRGTEAFF

clone size: .
V gene: TRBV18
J gene: TRBJ2-7
D gene: .
CDR3 length: 14
CDR3 DNA: TGTGCCAGCTCACCAGTAACCGGGGGCTACGAGCAGTACTTC
CDR3 protein: CASSPVTGGYEQYF

clone size: .
V gene: TRBV5-1
J gene: TRBJ2-2
D gene: TRBD2
CDR3 length: 19
CDR3 DNA: TGCGCCAGCAGCTTGGCTGGACTAGCGGGAGGGAGCCACACCGGGGAGCTGTTTTTT
CDR3 protein: CASSLAGLAGGSHTGELFF

clone size: .
V gene: TRBV15
J gene: TRBJ1-2
D gene: .
CDR3 length: 12
CDR3 DNA: TGTGCCACCAGCACAGGGATCGGGGGCTACACCTTC
CDR3 protein: CATSTGIGGYTF

clone size: .
V gene: TRBV28
J gene: TRBJ1-6
D gene: .
CDR3 length: 16
CDR3 DNA: TGTGCCAGCTCCCAATGGGTTTTCTCCTATAATTCACCCCTCCACTTT
CDR3 protein: CASSQWVFSYNSPLHF

clone size: once
V gene: TRBV6-5
J gene: TRBJ2-7
D gene: .
CDR3 length: 14
CDR3 DNA: TGTGCCAGCAGTTACGGATTGGGGGGCTACGAGCAGTACTTC
CDR3 protein: CASSYGLGGYEQYF

clone size: .
V gene: TRBV7-9
J gene: TRBJ2-2
D gene: .
CDR3 length: 15
CDR3 DNA: TGTGCCAGCAGCTTAGGCGGGGCGCAATCCGGGGAGCTGTTTTTT
CDR3 protein: CASSLGGAQSGELFF

clone size: .
V gene: TRBV5-1
J gene: TRBJ2-5
D gene: .
CDR3 length: 13
CDR3 DNA: TGCGCCAGCAGCTTGGGGCCTCGGGAGACCCAGTACTTC
CDR3 protein: CASSLGPRETQYF

clone size: .
V gene: TRBV29-1
J gene: TRBJ1-1
D gene: .
CDR3 length: 12
CDR3 DNA: TGCAGCGTCAGACTGACGAACACTGAAGCTTTCTTT
CDR3 protein: CSVRLTNTEAFF

clone size: .
V gene: TRBV24-1
J gene: TRBJ2-3
D gene: .
CDR3 length: 13
CDR3 DNA: TGTGCCACCAGCCCTCGGGCCACAGATACGCAGTATTTT
CDR3 protein: CATSPRATDTQYF

clone size: .
V gene: TRBV11-2
J gene: TRBJ1-1
D gene: .
CDR3 length: 14
CDR3 DNA: TGTGCCAGCAGCTTAGAGGGGGGGAGAACTGAAGCTTTCTTT
CDR3 protein: CASSLEGGRTEAFF

clone size: .
V gene: TRBV6-5
J gene: TRBJ1-1
D gene: .
CDR3 length: 15
CDR3 DNA: TGTGCCAGCAGTTATCAGCGCAGGGTAAACACTGAAGCTTTCTTT
CDR3 protein: CASSYQRRVNTEAFF

clone size: .
V gene: TRBV5-1
J gene: TRBJ2-5
D gene: TRBD2
CDR3 length: 15
CDR3 DNA: TGCGCCAGCAGCTCCTCGACTAGCGGGGCAGAGACCCAGTACTTC
CDR3 protein: CASSSSTSGAETQYF

clone size: .
V gene: TRBV5-1
J gene: TRBJ1-1
D gene: .
CDR3 length: 15
CDR3 DNA: TGCGCCAGCAGCTTGGTCCCCGGGGTGAACACTGAAGCTTTCTTT
CDR3 protein: CASSLVPGVNTEAFF

clone size: few
V gene: TRBV5-1
J gene: TRBJ2-7
D gene: .
CDR3 length: 12
CDR3 DNA: TGCGCCAGCAGCGGGTCTTCCTACGAGCAGTACTTC
CDR3 protein: CASSGSSYEQYF

clone size: .
V gene: TRBV4-3
J gene: TRBJ1-4
D gene: .
CDR3 length: 16
CDR3 DNA: TGCGCCAGCAGCCAAGCGTTGGGGATAAGGGGTGAAAAACTGTTTTTT
CDR3 protein: CASSQALGIRGEKLFF

clone size: .
V gene: TRBV7-8
J gene: TRBJ1-1
D gene: TRBD1
CDR3 length: 14
CDR3 DNA: TGTGCCAGCAGCCTAGACAGGGTGAACACTGAAGCTTTCTTT
CDR3 protein: CASSLDRVNTEAFF

clone size: .
V gene: TRBV19
J gene: TRBJ1-5
D gene: .
CDR3 length: 17
CDR3 DNA: TGTGCCAGTACCCATGGGGGGGGATCTGGTTATTCTCAGCCCCAGCATTTT
CDR3 protein: CASTHGGGSGYSQPQHF

clone size: .
V gene: TRBV19
J gene: TRBJ1-1
D gene: TRBD1
CDR3 length: 14
CDR3 DNA: TGTGCCAGTCTTCCGGAGGGGGCTAACACTGAAGCTTTCTTT
CDR3 protein: CASLPEGANTEAFF

clone size: .
V gene: TRBV10-3
J gene: TRBJ1-2
D gene: TRBD1
CDR3 length: 13
CDR3 DNA: TGTGCCACCGGGACAGAGGTCTACTATGGCTACACCTTC
CDR3 protein: CATGTEVYYGYTF

clone size: .
V gene: TRBV10-3
J gene: TRBJ1-1
D gene: .
CDR3 length: 14
CDR3 DNA: TGTGCCATCAGTAGAACCCAGGTTAACACTGAAGCTTTCTTT
CDR3 protein: CAISRTQVNTEAFF

clone size: .
V gene: TRBV7-4
J gene: TRBJ2-7
D gene: .
CDR3 length: 19
CDR3 DNA: TGTGCCAGCAGCTTAGGGGGACTGGGGTGTAGCGGAAGCTCCTACGAGCAGTACTTC
CDR3 protein: CASSLGGLGCSGSSYEQYF

clone size: .
V gene: TRBV7-9
J gene: TRBJ2-3
D gene: .
CDR3 length: 13
CDR3 DNA: TGTGCCAGCAGCCTCGGGAGCACAGATACGCAGTATTTT
CDR3 protein: CASSLGSTDTQYF

clone size: .
V gene: TRBV6-5
J gene: TRBJ1-4
D gene: TRBD1
CDR3 length: 14
CDR3 DNA: TGTGCCAGCAGCAGGGGACAGCTCAATGAAAAACTGTTTTTT
CDR3 protein: CASSRGQLNEKLFF

clone size: .
V gene: TRBV7-7
J gene: TRBJ2-3
D gene: .
CDR3 length: 15
CDR3 DNA: TGTGCCAGCAGCTTAGGCTCGACTAATTTGGATACGCAGTATTTT
CDR3 protein: CASSLGSTNLDTQYF

clone size: .
V gene: TRBV29-1
J gene: TRBJ2-2
D gene: .
CDR3 length: 12
CDR3 DNA: TGCAGCGTTGGATCCGACACCGGGGAGCTGTTTTTT
CDR3 protein: CSVGSDTGELFF

clone size: .
V gene: TRBV5-1
J gene: TRBJ2-1
D gene: TRBD1
CDR3 length: 15
CDR3 DNA: TGCGCCAGCAGCTTACAGGGGCTCCTTTACAATGAGCAGTTCTTC
CDR3 protein: CASSLQGLLYNEQFF

clone size: .
V gene: TRBV7-2
J gene: TRBJ1-2
D gene: TRBD1
CDR3 length: 13
CDR3 DNA: TGTGCCAGCAGCTTGGACAGGGCCTATGGCTACACCTTC
CDR3 protein: CASSLDRAYGYTF

clone size: .
V gene: TRBV12-3/TRBV12-4
J gene: TRBJ1-4
D gene: .
CDR3 length: 13
CDR3 DNA: TGTGCCAGCAGTTTTCGGGGGGGTGAAAAACTGTTTTTT
CDR3 protein: CASSFRGGEKLFF

clone size: .
V gene: TRBV10-1
J gene: TRBJ2-7
D gene: TRBD2
CDR3 length: 15
CDR3 DNA: TGCGCCAGCAGTGTCGGAGGGGCGCGGGGGTACGAGCAGTACTTC
CDR3 protein: CASSVGGARGYEQYF

clone size: .
V gene: TRBV6-1
J gene: TRBJ1-2
D gene: .
CDR3 length: 16
CDR3 DNA: TGTGCCAGCAGTGAATTGGCTAACCTTTGGGACTATGGCTACACCTTC
CDR3 protein: CASSELANLWDYGYTF

clone size: few
V gene: TRBV12-3/TRBV12-4
J gene: TRBJ1-5
D gene: .
CDR3 length: 13
CDR3 DNA: TGTGCCAGCAGTCCTGGACAGTATCAGCCCCAGCATTTT
CDR3 protein: CASSPGQYQPQHF

clone size: .
V gene: TRBV15
J gene: TRBJ2-1
D gene: TRBD2
CDR3 length: 17
CDR3 DNA: TGTGCCACCAGCAGAGATCTAGGCGGGGGGGCCCAGAATGAGCAGTTCTTC
CDR3 protein: CATSRDLGGGAQNEQFF

clone size: .
V gene: TRBV3-1/TRBV3-2
J gene: TRBJ2-1
D gene: .
CDR3 length: 16
CDR3 DNA: TGTGCCAGCAGCCAAGGAGGGGCAGGGCCTTACAATGAGCAGTTCTTC
CDR3 protein: CASSQGGAGPYNEQFF

clone size: .
V gene: TRBV2
J gene: TRBJ2-7
D gene: .
CDR3 length: 14
CDR3 DNA: TGTGCCAGCTCGAACATTTCCCACTCCTACGAGCAGTACTTC
CDR3 protein: CASSNISHSYEQYF

clone size: .
V gene: TRBV10-3
J gene: TRBJ1-4
D gene: TRBD1
CDR3 length: 13
CDR3 DNA: TGTGCCATCAAAGGAGGGGGCGATGAAAAACTGTTTTTT
CDR3 protein: CAIKGGGDEKLFF

clone size: .
V gene: TRBV19
J gene: TRBJ2-1
D gene: .
CDR3 length: 13
CDR3 DNA: TGTGCCAGTAGTGCCTCCAATGTGTTAGAGCAGTTCTTC
CDR3 protein: CASSASNVLEQFF

clone size: .
V gene: TRBV28
J gene: TRBJ1-2
D gene: .
CDR3 length: 13
CDR3 DNA: TGTGCCAGCAGGAAGGCAGGGACCTATGGCTACACCTTC
CDR3 protein: CASRKAGTYGYTF

clone size: .
V gene: TRBV3-1/TRBV3-2
J gene: TRBJ2-2
D gene: TRBD1
CDR3 length: 16
CDR3 DNA: TGTGCCAGCACCCACCGGGACAGGGGTTACACCGGGGAGCTGTTTTTT
CDR3 protein: CASTHRDRGYTGELFF

clone size: .
V gene: TRBV7-9
J gene: TRBJ2-7
D gene: .
CDR3 length: 14
CDR3 DNA: TGTGCCAGCACCCCCCCAGGGACTCGATACGAGCAGTACTTC
CDR3 protein: CASTPPGTRYEQYF

clone size: .
V gene: TRBV27
J gene: TRBJ2-3
D gene: TRBD2
CDR3 length: 14
CDR3 DNA: TGTGCCAGCAGGTCCAGAGTGCGCGGGGGGGCGCAGTATTTT
CDR3 protein: CASRSRVRGGAQYF

clone size: .
V gene: TRBV6-5
J gene: TRBJ1-3
D gene: .
CDR3 length: 16
CDR3 DNA: TGTGCCAGCAGTTACAGCGGATCTGGGGCTGGAAACACCATATATTTT
CDR3 protein: CASSYSGSGAGNTIYF

clone size: .
V gene: TRBV12-5
J gene: TRBJ1-5
D gene: .
CDR3 length: 13
CDR3 DNA: TGTGCTAGTGGTTTGGGACCTAATCAGCCCCAGCATTTT
CDR3 protein: CASGLGPNQPQHF

clone size: .
V gene: TRBV18
J gene: TRBJ1-2
D gene: TRBD1
CDR3 length: 15
CDR3 DNA: TGTGCCAGCTCACAAAGGCAGGGGGTTGACTATGGCTACACCTTC
CDR3 protein: CASSQRQGVDYGYTF

clone size: .
V gene: TRBV5-5
J gene: TRBJ1-1
D gene: .
CDR3 length: 14
CDR3 DNA: TGTGCCAGCAGCTTGGTGGATTGGAACACTGAAGCTTTCTTT
CDR3 protein: CASSLVDWNTEAFF

clone size: .
V gene: TRBV7-9
J gene: TRBJ2-3
D gene: TRBD2
CDR3 length: 16
CDR3 DNA: TGTGCCAGCACCACCGGACTAGCGGGGAATTCAGATACGCAGTATTTT
CDR3 protein: CASTTGLAGNSDTQYF

clone size: .
V gene: TRBV11-2
J gene: TRBJ2-5
D gene: .
CDR3 length: 16
CDR3 DNA: TGTGCCAGCAGCCCCATCCAAGAGGGGAAGAGGGAGACCCAGTACTTC
CDR3 protein: CASSPIQEGKRETQYF

clone size: .
V gene: TRBV7-5
J gene: TRBJ1-2
D gene: .
CDR3 length: 19
CDR3 DNA: TGTGTCAGAAGCTTAGCCGCCCCGGCCCGGGACCTCAGCCTCTATGGCTACACCTTC
CDR3 protein: CVRSLAAPARDLSLYGYTF

clone size: .
V gene: TRBV6-6
J gene: TRBJ1-1
D gene: TRBD1
CDR3 length: 16
CDR3 DNA: TGTGCCAGCAGTAACCTTCGACAGGGGGGGTACACTGAAGCTTTCTTT
CDR3 protein: CASSNLRQGGYTEAFF

clone size: once
V gene: TRBV29-1
J gene: TRBJ1-3
D gene: .
CDR3 length: 13
CDR3 DNA: TGCAGCGCAGCCCCGAGCTCTGGAAACACCATATATTTT
CDR3 protein: CSAAPSSGNTIYF